The rows below give T cell receptor beta chains drawn from one sample of a study of blood T cell repertoires in COVID-19. Repertoires were generated with immunoSEQ multiplex PCR, while TCRdb's copy carries only in-frame clones and drops some. Of 31,000 or so clones in the sample, approximately 87% are singletons; the top ten hold about a quarter. Sequencing input: peripheral blood. All receptors come from a human donor with active COVID-19. The donor label of this sample is uncertain. CDR3s include the opening cysteine and the closing phenylalanine or tryptophan. The D gene is left open where the match is weak. A row's size may be missing; if present it is once, few, many or a size class.

j_gene: TRBJ2-5; d_gene: TRBD2; v_gene: TRBV6-5; abundance: NA; CDR3nt: TGTGCCAGCCGCCTTGGTAGTAGCGGGAGAGAGACCCAGTACTTC; CDR3aa: CASRLGSSGRETQYF
j_gene: TRBJ1-4; d_gene: NA; v_gene: TRBV5-1; abundance: NA; CDR3nt: TGCGCCAGCAGCTTAAGCACTTATGAAAAACTGTTTTTT; CDR3aa: CASSLSTYEKLFF
j_gene: TRBJ2-2; d_gene: NA; v_gene: TRBV5-6; abundance: once; CDR3nt: TGTGCCAGCAGCTCCACTTTACGGGGAGAGGAGGAGCTGTTTTTT; CDR3aa: CASSSTLRGEEELFF
j_gene: TRBJ2-7; d_gene: TRBD2; v_gene: TRBV3-1/TRBV3-2; abundance: NA; CDR3nt: TGTGCCAGCAGCCTGGGGGAGGGCCCCTACGAGCAGTACTTC; CDR3aa: CASSLGEGPYEQYF
j_gene: TRBJ2-7; d_gene: TRBD2; v_gene: TRBV19; abundance: NA; CDR3nt: TGTGCCAGTAGAAACCTAGCGGGAGGTTCTGGCGAGCAGTACTTC; CDR3aa: CASRNLAGGSGEQYF
j_gene: TRBJ1-5; d_gene: NA; v_gene: TRBV30; abundance: few; CDR3nt: TGTGCCTGGAGTGAATTCCCGGGGGGTAGCAATCAGCCCCAGCATTTT; CDR3aa: CAWSEFPGGSNQPQHF
j_gene: TRBJ1-1; d_gene: TRBD1; v_gene: TRBV6-5; abundance: NA; CDR3nt: TGTGCCAGCAGCCTCGGGACAGGGGCCATCACTGAAGCTTTCTTT; CDR3aa: CASSLGTGAITEAFF
j_gene: TRBJ2-1; d_gene: TRBD1; v_gene: TRBV11-3; abundance: NA; CDR3nt: TGTGCCAGCACCCGGGACAGGGGGCGAAATGAGCAGTTCTTC; CDR3aa: CASTRDRGRNEQFF
j_gene: TRBJ2-3; d_gene: NA; v_gene: TRBV29-1; abundance: NA; CDR3nt: TGCAGCGTTGCTAGCTGGCCCGATACGCAGTATTTT; CDR3aa: CSVASWPDTQYF
j_gene: TRBJ1-1; d_gene: NA; v_gene: TRBV29-1; abundance: NA; CDR3nt: TGCAGCGCCGACTCCGGCCGGAACACTGAAGCTTTCTTT; CDR3aa: CSADSGRNTEAFF
j_gene: TRBJ2-7; d_gene: NA; v_gene: TRBV6-6; abundance: NA; CDR3nt: TGTGCCAGCAGTATAGGGGGGGGGACAGGCGTCTCCGAGCAGTACTTC; CDR3aa: CASSIGGGTGVSEQYF
j_gene: TRBJ1-4; d_gene: NA; v_gene: TRBV30; abundance: few; CDR3nt: TGTGCCTGGAGTTCAGTTGCAACTAATGAAAAACTGTTTTTT; CDR3aa: CAWSSVATNEKLFF
j_gene: TRBJ2-2; d_gene: NA; v_gene: TRBV9; abundance: NA; CDR3nt: TGTGCCAGCAGCGTAGTGAGGGTAGGCGGAGCAAACACCGGGGAGCTGTTTTTT; CDR3aa: CASSVVRVGGANTGELFF
j_gene: TRBJ2-1; d_gene: NA; v_gene: TRBV7-2; abundance: NA; CDR3nt: TGTGCCAGCAGCTTACAGGGCAGCGTCTACAATGAGCAGTTCTTC; CDR3aa: CASSLQGSVYNEQFF
j_gene: TRBJ2-5; d_gene: TRBD2; v_gene: TRBV9; abundance: NA; CDR3nt: TGTGCCAGCAGCGTATGGGCTAGCGGGGGACAGACCCAGTACTTC; CDR3aa: CASSVWASGGQTQYF
j_gene: TRBJ2-5; d_gene: NA; v_gene: TRBV28; abundance: NA; CDR3nt: TGTGCCAGCAGTTTCGTCAGTCCGTTCGAGACCCAGTACTTC; CDR3aa: CASSFVSPFETQYF
j_gene: TRBJ2-7; d_gene: NA; v_gene: TRBV2; abundance: few; CDR3nt: TGTGCCAGAGAACAGGGAGCCGGGTACGAGCAGTACTTC; CDR3aa: CAREQGAGYEQYF
j_gene: TRBJ1-1; d_gene: NA; v_gene: TRBV7-9; abundance: NA; CDR3nt: TGTGCCAGCAGCTTAGTGGTCCAGGGACAATTGGGAACTGAAGCTTTCTTT; CDR3aa: CASSLVVQGQLGTEAFF
j_gene: TRBJ1-3; d_gene: NA; v_gene: TRBV7-5; abundance: NA; CDR3nt: TGTGCCAGAAGCTTTTTTTTTCACAGATCATCTGGAAACACCATATATTTT; CDR3aa: CARSFFFHRSSGNTIYF
j_gene: TRBJ1-6; d_gene: NA; v_gene: TRBV5-1; abundance: NA; CDR3nt: TGCGCCAGCAGACCGACAGAAGATAATTCACCCCTCCACTTT; CDR3aa: CASRPTEDNSPLHF
j_gene: TRBJ2-3; d_gene: TRBD2; v_gene: TRBV20-1; abundance: NA; CDR3nt: TGCAGTGCTAGTAGACTAGCGGGGGGGCCAGGAGATACGCAGTATTTT; CDR3aa: CSASRLAGGPGDTQYF
j_gene: TRBJ2-7; d_gene: NA; v_gene: TRBV10-2; abundance: once; CDR3nt: TGCGCCAGCAGCGGGAGTCCCTACGAGCAGTACTTC; CDR3aa: CASSGSPYEQYF
j_gene: TRBJ2-5; d_gene: TRBD2; v_gene: TRBV2; abundance: NA; CDR3nt: TGTGCCAGCAGTGACTGGACTAGTCGGGAGACCCAGTACTTC; CDR3aa: CASSDWTSRETQYF
j_gene: TRBJ1-4; d_gene: TRBD1; v_gene: TRBV19; abundance: NA; CDR3nt: TGTGCCAGTAGTGGTCAGGGGGTATTCGATGAAAAACTGTTTTTT; CDR3aa: CASSGQGVFDEKLFF
j_gene: TRBJ1-6; d_gene: TRBD1; v_gene: TRBV6-5; abundance: NA; CDR3nt: TGTGCCAGCAGGGATGCCCCAGGGGGTTCCCTCCACTTT; CDR3aa: CASRDAPGGSLHF
j_gene: TRBJ2-7; d_gene: NA; v_gene: TRBV9; abundance: NA; CDR3nt: TGTGCCAGCAGCGCCGACACCTACTACGAGCAGTACTTC; CDR3aa: CASSADTYYEQYF
j_gene: TRBJ1-4; d_gene: NA; v_gene: TRBV4-2; abundance: NA; CDR3nt: TGTGCCAGCAGCCAAGATCAAGGGGCATTAGGGCGTGAAAAACTGTTTTTT; CDR3aa: CASSQDQGALGREKLFF
j_gene: TRBJ2-3; d_gene: NA; v_gene: TRBV19; abundance: NA; CDR3nt: TGTGCCAGTAGTACCACAGCAGATACGCAGTATTTT; CDR3aa: CASSTTADTQYF
j_gene: TRBJ2-7; d_gene: TRBD2; v_gene: TRBV5-1; abundance: NA; CDR3nt: TGCGCCAGCAGCCCGGGACTAGCGGGAGTCTACGAGCAGTACTTC; CDR3aa: CASSPGLAGVYEQYF